Listed below are T cell receptor beta chains from one sample, sequenced in a study of blood T cell repertoires in COVID-19. The protocol was immunoSEQ multiplex PCR, while the TCRdb copy is restricted to in-frame clones and leaves out a portion. The repertoire holds more than 250,000 clones, 85% to 90% seen once, with about 10% in the top ten. What was sequenced was PBMCs or T cells enriched from blood (not recorded which). These receptor sequences come from a woman aged 18-29 years who had recovered from COVID-19. The CDR3 runs from the conserved cysteine through the conserved F or W. D genes are given only for firm matches. For some rows the clone size is stated as once, few or many, or as a class when expanded; others skip it.

J	D	V	size	DNA	CDR3
TRBJ2-3	NA	TRBV7-3	NA	TGTGCCAGCAGCTTACAAGGACAAGTCACAGATACGCAGTATTTT	CASSLQGQVTDTQYF
TRBJ2-2	NA	TRBV11-3	NA	TGTGCCAGCAGCTTAGATGTACGCGCCGGGGAGCTGTTTTTT	CASSLDVRAGELFF
TRBJ1-2	TRBD1	TRBV5-5	NA	TGTGCCAGCAGCCACGACAGGGACGGCTACACCTTC	CASSHDRDGYTF
TRBJ2-3	TRBD2	TRBV5-1	many	TGCGCCAGCAGCCTCCAGGCTAGCGGGATAGTCACAGATACGCAGTATTTT	CASSLQASGIVTDTQYF
TRBJ1-5	TRBD1	TRBV5-1	NA	TGCGCCAGCAGGTTGGGACAGGGGGATCAGCCCCAGCATTTT	CASRLGQGDQPQHF
TRBJ2-2	NA	TRBV11-2	NA	TGTGCCAGCAGCTTATCCGAGGACACCGGGGAGCTGTTTTTT	CASSLSEDTGELFF
TRBJ1-2	NA	TRBV30	NA	TGTGCCTGGACGGGGGGCCCATGGGGCTACACCTTC	CAWTGGPWGYTF
TRBJ1-5	TRBD1	TRBV7-9	NA	TGTGCCAGCAGCTTAGGACAGGGGGCTAGCAATCAGCCCCAGCATTTT	CASSLGQGASNQPQHF
TRBJ2-7	NA	TRBV18	NA	TGTGCCAGCTCACCACGGGGACTGCCGACCTACGAGCAGTACTTC	CASSPRGLPTYEQYF
TRBJ2-2	TRBD2	TRBV7-3	NA	TGTGCCAGCAGCTTGGTAGCGGGGGGCGCGAACACCGGGGAGCTGTTTTTT	CASSLVAGGANTGELFF
TRBJ2-7	NA	TRBV28	NA	TGTGCCAGCTTTAGAGCTGGAGGAAGAGGTGAGCAGTACTTC	CASFRAGGRGEQYF
TRBJ2-3	NA	TRBV11-2	NA	TGTGCCAGCAGCTTAGGCGGGGAAGATACGCAGTATTTT	CASSLGGEDTQYF
TRBJ2-1	TRBD1	TRBV19	NA	TGTGCCAGTAGTCATGAACTCAGGGGGTACAATGAGCAGTTCTTC	CASSHELRGYNEQFF
TRBJ2-5	TRBD2	TRBV18	NA	TGTGCCAGCGCGGGACTAGCGGGAAATAGAGGCGGGGCGGAGACCCAGTACTTC	CASAGLAGNRGGAETQYF
TRBJ1-2	NA	TRBV10-2	NA	TGCGCCACCTCTGGCTACACCTTC	CATSGYTF
TRBJ1-6	TRBD1	TRBV6-2/TRBV6-3	NA	TGTGCCAGCAGTCAGCCGACAGGGGGCAATTCACCCCTCCACTTT	CASSQPTGGNSPLHF
TRBJ1-2	NA	TRBV29-1	NA	TGCAGCGTTGAGGGAGGGAGAGCCAACTATGGCTACACCTTC	CSVEGGRANYGYTF
TRBJ1-2	NA	TRBV5-1	NA	TGCGCCAGCAGCTTGGTCGCGGGTTATGGCTACACCTTC	CASSLVAGYGYTF
TRBJ1-6	TRBD1	TRBV7-9	NA	TGTGCCAGCAGCTCCACAGGGGGCGACTCCTATAATTCACCCCTCCACTTT	CASSSTGGDSYNSPLHF
TRBJ2-7	TRBD1	TRBV7-8	NA	TGTGCCAGCAGCTTAGGGACAGGGGTCTACGAGCAGTACTTC	CASSLGTGVYEQYF
TRBJ1-5	NA	TRBV2	NA	TGTGCCAGCACACAGGGATATAGCAATCAGCCCCAGCATTTT	CASTQGYSNQPQHF
TRBJ1-2	TRBD1	TRBV19	NA	TGTGCCAGTAGAGACAGGGCCCCACCTGGCTATGGCTACACCTTC	CASRDRAPPGYGYTF
TRBJ1-5	TRBD1	TRBV19	NA	TGTGCCAGTACCCTAGGACAGGTTGGCAATCAGCCCCAGCATTTT	CASTLGQVGNQPQHF
TRBJ1-1	NA	TRBV2	few	TGTGCCAGCATTGAGGGCTTGAACACTGAAGCTTTCTTT	CASIEGLNTEAFF
TRBJ1-5	NA	TRBV5-1	NA	TGCGCCAGCAGCTTGGCCCATAATCAGCCCCAGCATTTT	CASSLAHNQPQHF
TRBJ1-1	NA	TRBV10-2	NA	TGCGCCAGCACCAGGCGGACTACGTCGGACACTGAAGCTTTCTTT	CASTRRTTSDTEAFF
TRBJ2-5	TRBD1	TRBV11-3	NA	TGTGCCAGCAGCTTAGAAGGGGGCGAGACCCAGTACTTC	CASSLEGGETQYF
TRBJ1-5	TRBD1	TRBV19	NA	TGTGCCAGTAGTATCAAGGGGGCAGGGCAGCCCCAGCATTTT	CASSIKGAGQPQHF
TRBJ2-4	TRBD2	TRBV7-6	NA	TGTGCCAGCAGCCCAATAGCGGGAGGGCGCCCCCCCAAAAACATTCAGTACTTC	CASSPIAGGRPPKNIQYF
TRBJ2-2	NA	TRBV9	NA	TGTGCCAGCAGCGTAGCGGCGAACACCGGGGAGCTGTTTTTT	CASSVAANTGELFF
TRBJ2-1	TRBD2	TRBV19	NA	TGTGCCAGTAGCATCTTAGCGGGGAGCTCCTACAATGAGCAGTTCTTC	CASSILAGSSYNEQFF
TRBJ1-1	NA	TRBV28	NA	TGTGCCAGCAGTTTAGGGGGCGCTGGGAACACTGAAGCTTTCTTT	CASSLGGAGNTEAFF
TRBJ2-5	TRBD1	TRBV2	NA	TGTGCCAGCAATTCAGGGGGAGCAGGGACCCAGTACTTC	CASNSGGAGTQYF
TRBJ1-1	TRBD1	TRBV9	NA	TGTGCCAGCAGCGCGCTGAGACAGGGTAAGGACACTGAAGCTTTCTTT	CASSALRQGKDTEAFF
TRBJ1-1	NA	TRBV9	NA	TGTGCCAGCAGCGTAGGCCCAGGGGAGAACACTGAAGCTTTCTTT	CASSVGPGENTEAFF
TRBJ2-2	TRBD2	TRBV25-1	NA	TGTGCCAGCAGTGAGGTTGCTAGCGGGAGCGGGGAGCTGTTTTTT	CASSEVASGSGELFF